These 20 T cell receptor beta chains share one sample of origin, sequenced in a study of blood T cell repertoires in COVID-19. The protocol was immunoSEQ multiplex PCR, while the TCRdb copy is restricted to in-frame clones and leaves out a portion. The profile shows under 300,000 clones, approximately 86% of them singletons. The sequencing sample was made of peripheral blood. These receptors all come from a man between 18 and 29 years old with active or convalescent COVID-19.

This sequence joins TRBV5-1 and TRBJ2-3; 11 positions agree with TRBD2. The junction had 1 base not matched to a gene; V was cut back by 7 bases and J by 0 bases. The CDR3 has 14 amino acids. Germline CDR1 and CDR2: SGHRS and YFSETQ. CDR3 nucleotide sequence: TGCGCCAGCCTAGCGGGAGGTAGCACAGATACGCAGTATTTT. It specifies CASLAGGSTDTQYF. Full variable domain (remainder filled in from reference TRBV5-1 and TRBJ2-3): KAGVTQTPRYLIKTRGQQVTLSCSPISGHRSVSWYQQTPGQGLQFLFEYFSETQRNKGNFPGRFSGRQFSNSRSEMNVSTLELGDSALYLCASLAGGSTDTQYFGPGTRLTVL.

This chain joins TRBV7-2 and TRBJ2-2, with a tentative D call TRBD2 (5 bases). There are 16 residues in the CDR3. Germline V gene sequence: CDR1 SGHTA, CDR2 FQGNSA. V was clipped by 3 bases and J by 1 base, with 12 bases between them. CDR3 sequence (DNA): TGTGCCAGCAGCTTCCAGCGGATTAAGAACACCGGGGAGCTGTTTTTT. It codes for CASSFQRIKNTGELFF.

The J gene is TRBJ2-1, the V gene TRBV7-8, with a weak D call TRBD1 (5 bases). In germline, CDR1 is SGHVS, CDR2 FQNEAQ. The CDR3 sequence is 12 residues long. V lost 4 bases and J lost 6, with 7 bases in between. The CDR3 sequence is CASSSRGNEQFF. CDR3 DNA: TGTGCCAGCAGCTCAAGGGGCAATGAGCAGTTCTTC. The full variable domain, in which reference TRBV7-8 and TRBJ2-1 provide the parts outside the CDR3, is GAGVSQSPRYKVAKRGQDVALRCDPISGHVSLFWYQQALGQGPEFLTYFQNEAQLDKSGLPSDRFFAERPEGSVSTLKIQRTQQEDSAVYLCASSSRGNEQFFGPGTRLTVL.

The genes are TRBV30 and TRBJ1-1; D remains unclear. Trimming left V 0 bases short and J 11 bases short, with 13 bases between. The CDR3 spans 12 residues. The germline CDR1 and CDR2 sequences are GTSNPN and SVGIG (reference sequence). The CDR3 protein is CAWSVGDGVAFF. The CDR3 bases are TGTGCCTGGAGTGTAGGCGACGGGGTTGCTTTCTTT.

This sequence joins TRBV4-1 and TRBJ1-1; D is possibly TRBD1 (6 bases). The CDR3 contains 15 residues. V lost 1 base, J lost 0 bases, and 9 bases lay in between. Germline values: CDR1 MGHRA, CDR2 YSYEKL. The CDR3 loop reads CASSQGTAMNTEAFF. DNA of the CDR3: TGCGCCAGCAGCCAAGGGACAGCCATGAACACTGAAGCTTTCTTT.

This clone was picked up one time. The chain joins TRBV6-1 to TRBJ2-2, with D possibly TRBD2 on 6 matching bases. The CDR3 is 15 residues long. Germline V gene data show CDR1 as MNHNS and CDR2 as SASEGT. The V end was cut by 3 bases, the J end by 3 bases, with 11 bases between. The CDR3 region is CASSEGGRDTGELFF. For the CDR3, the DNA is TGTGCCAGCAGTGAGGGGGGTAGGGACACCGGGGAGCTGTTTTTT.

This chain joins TRBV6-2 or TRBV6-3 and TRBJ2-7; D is unclear. V was shortened by 3 bases and J by 2 bases, with 11 bases between the two germline ends. The CDR3 consists of 14 residues. Germline V lookup: CDR1 MNHEY, CDR2 SVGEGT. This CDR3 reads CASSYLAPTYEQYF. The CDR3 nucleotides read TGTGCCAGCAGTTATTTAGCACCCACCTACGAGCAGTACTTC.

This clone was recorded a few times. The chain carries TRBV25-1 and TRBJ1-6, with TRBD1 identical over 9 bases. CDR1 is MGHDK and CDR2 is SYGVNS in the germline V gene. Losses at the gene ends were 5 bases for V and 10 bases for J; bases not matched to a gene: 6. This CDR3 comprises 14 residues. Here the CDR3 DNA reads TGTGCCAGCAGTTGGACAGGGGATTGGTCACCCCTCCACTTT. It encodes CASSWTGDWSPLHF.

The genes are TRBV19 and TRBJ1-1, with 9 bases lining up with TRBD1. The V and J ends lost 7 bases and 8 bases, in that order; junction bases with no gene match: 17. Germline CDR1 LNHDA, CDR2 SQIVND (reference sequence). CDR3 length: 16 residues. CDR3: CASTLVPGQGISEAFF. The CDR3 nucleotides are TGTGCCAGTACCCTAGTTCCGGGACAGGGAATAAGCGAAGCTTTCTTT.

The chain employs TRBV19 and TRBJ2-3; D may be TRBD2 (6 bases). The germline gives CDR1 LNHDA, CDR2 SQIVND (reference sequence). The CDR3 contains 12 residues. Trimming stripped 6 bases from V and 6 bases from J, with 10 bases between. CDR3 residues: CASRGTPDTQYF. DNA for the CDR3: TGTGCCAGTAGGGGGACTCCGGATACGCAGTATTTT.

This clone was seen only once. As DNA, the CDR3 is TGTGCCAGCAGCCTGGGACAGGGGGCTTTTCTCACAGATACGCAGTATTTT. This encodes CASSLGQGAFLTDTQYF. V is TRBV7-8 and J is TRBJ2-3, with 12 nucleotides matching TRBD1. The CDR3 loop spans 17 amino acids. Germline assignment: CDR1 SGHVS and CDR2 FQNEAQ. V gave up 5 bases and J gave up 2 bases; unmatched junction bases: 8. Full variable domain (remainder filled in from reference TRBV7-8 and TRBJ2-3): GAGVSQSPRYKVAKRGQDVALRCDPISGHVSLFWYQQALGQGPEFLTYFQNEAQLDKSGLPSDRFFAERPEGSVSTLKIQRTQQEDSAVYLCASSLGQGAFLTDTQYFGPGTRLTVL.

This rearrangement joins TRBV28 to TRBJ1-2, with D unclear. CDR1 is MDHEN and CDR2 is SYDVKM in the germline V gene. This CDR3 region has 14 residues. Trimming pared 7 bases from V and 4 bases from J, leaving 16 bases between. CDR3 coding DNA: TGTGCCAGCACTCCAAATTCTGACTTCTATGGCTACACCTTC. This gives the protein CASTPNSDFYGYTF.

This chain connects TRBV5-1 to TRBJ1-3; 7 bases line up with TRBD1. V lost 1 base and J lost 4; bases outside the gene matches: 14. From germline, CDR1 is SGHRS and CDR2 YFSETQ. This CDR3 region has 18 residues. CDR3 sequence reads: CASSLSFSPGTVGNTIYF. CDR3 sequence (DNA): TGCGCCAGCAGCTTGAGCTTTTCCCCCGGGACAGTCGGAAACACCATATATTTT.

V and J are TRBV27 and TRBJ1-1; no firm D call. The CDR3 is made up of 11 amino acids. V lost 7 bases, J lost 0 bases, and 3 bases lay in between. The germline CDR1 and CDR2 sequences are MNHEY and SMNVEV (reference sequence). CDR3 in amino acids: CASIVNTEAFF. Here the CDR3 DNA reads TGTGCCAGCATCGTGAACACTGAAGCTTTCTTT.

This clone was observed a single time. This chain joins TRBV4-1 and TRBJ2-1; D remains unclear. The CDR3 contains 14 residues. Trimming stripped 0 bases from V and 10 bases from J, with 13 bases between. The germline V gene encodes CDR1 MGHRA and CDR2 YSYEKL. The CDR3 DNA is TGCGCCAGCAGCCAAGATTCCGGTTCCAACGAGCAGTTCTTC. Its translation: CASSQDSGSNEQFF.

This clone appeared once. The rearrangement links TRBV5-1 to TRBJ2-5; TRBD2 agrees at 7 bases. J was trimmed by 5 bases and V by 0 bases; bases with no gene match: 4. This CDR3 has 14 residues. Germline V gene lookup returns CDR1 SGHRS and CDR2 YFSETQ. CDR3 in amino acids: CASSLVRGDETQYF. In DNA, the CDR3 is TGCGCCAGCAGCTTGGTCCGGGGGGACGAGACCCAGTACTTC. Full variable domain (rest looked up from reference TRBV5-1 and TRBJ2-5): KAGVTQTPRYLIKTRGQQVTLSCSPISGHRSVSWYQQTPGQGLQFLFEYFSETQRNKGNFPGRFSGRQFSNSRSEMNVSTLELGDSALYLCASSLVRGDETQYFGPGTRLLVL.

The J gene is TRBJ2-7, the V gene TRBV6-5; possible D gene TRBD2, 5 bases. The length of the CDR3 is 12 residues. Trimming shortened V by 11 bases and J by 9 bases, and 20 bases separated the two germline ends. In germline, CDR1 is MNHEY, CDR2 SVGAGI. CDR3 nucleotides: TGTGCCCCCGGACTGCAACGGGTTTGGCAGTACTTC. Translated, it gives CAPGLQRVWQYF.

V usage is TRBV5-5 and J usage is TRBJ1-4, with 12 bases matching TRBD1. The V segment lost 4 bases and the J segment 9 bases; nucleotides outside the gene matches: 7. Germline V gene data show CDR1 as SGHKS and CDR2 as YYEKEE (reference sequence). The CDR3 is 15 amino acids. In DNA form, the CDR3 reads TGTGCCAGCAGCCCGCGGGGACAGGGGGCTCAAAAACTGTTTTTT. This translates into CASSPRGQGAQKLFF.

The gene calls are TRBV18 and TRBJ2-1; 13 bases fit TRBD2. V shed 2 bases and J 6 bases; nucleotides not matched to a gene: 7. CDR1 KGHSH and CDR2 LQKENI come from the germline V gene. This CDR3 is 17 amino acids long. CDR3 region: CASSPRTSGGLGNEQFF. CDR3 bases: TGTGCCAGCTCACCAAGGACTAGCGGGGGTCTGGGCAATGAGCAGTTCTTC.

V usage is TRBV7-2 and J usage is TRBJ2-7, with 8 nucleotides matching TRBD2. In germline, CDR1 is SGHTA, CDR2 FQGNSA. CDR3 size: 15 residues. The J segment lost 0 bases and the V segment lost 5 bases, leaving 6 bases of the junction unmatched. The DNA for the CDR3 is TGTGCCAGCAGCGCCCGTAGCGGGAACTCCTACGAGCAGTACTTC. Protein sequence: CASSARSGNSYEQYF.